The sequence of this T cell receptor (beta chain) was determined in a study of cytomegalovirus exposure and HLA in healthy donors. In the study overall: Counted in an early data release were some 81 million unique TCRs from HLA-typed donors.

Vbeta (60) and Jbeta (13) primers were used in the PCR. Profiling relied on immunoSEQ multiplex PCR, and the TCRdb table lists in-frame clones only, not all of them. The sample consists of around 130,000 clones, more than 80% of them appearing once. Regarding this clone: The antigen is not known.

General observations from the study: Accounts indicate the classifier identified cytomegalovirus status with strong specificity and sensitivity.

Losses at the gene ends were 6 bases for V and 4 bases for J; bases not matched to a gene: 7. The CDR3 loop spans 16 amino acids. Germline loops: CDR1 LNHDA, CDR2 SQIVND (reference sequence). The sequence was collected from a woman between 40 and 55 years old in good health and CMV-seropositive. Sequenced sample: PBMCs. V gene TRBV19 combines with J gene TRBJ2-3; TRBD2 matches at 13 bases. The CDR3 bases are TGTGCCAGTAGCCGCACTAGCGGGGGGGCCGCAGATACGCAGTATTTT. This gives the protein CASSRTSGGAADTQYF.